The rows below give T cell receptor beta chains drawn from one sample of a study of T cell responses to AZD1222 COVID-19 vaccine. Clones were read by immunoSEQ multiplex PCR, and TCRdb kept only the in-frame ones, dropping some. The profile shows 110,000 to 150,000 clones, 92% of them singletons. The specimen was peripheral blood, collected on day 0 of AZD1222 vaccination. The receptors derive from an adult in good health. Each CDR3 is given with its conserved first and last residue. A D gene is named only where the DNA matches it firmly. The size of a clone is reported for some rows only, either as once, few or many, or as a class for expanded clones.

V,size,D,J,CDR3,DNA
TRBV6-1,.,.,TRBJ2-7,CASSEGGRREQYF,TGTGCCAGCAGTGAAGGAGGGAGGAGAGAGCAGTACTTC
TRBV7-2,.,TRBD1,TRBJ2-2,CASSPRQGTGELFF,TGTGCCAGCAGCCCTCGACAGGGCACCGGGGAGCTGTTTTTT
TRBV5-8,.,.,TRBJ1-4,CASSLGAEPTNEKLFF,TGTGCCAGCAGCTTGGGTGCAGAACCAACTAATGAAAAACTGTTTTTT
TRBV10-3,.,TRBD1,TRBJ1-6,CAISESGQGADNSPLHF,TGTGCCATCAGTGAGTCGGGACAGGGTGCGGATAATTCACCCCTCCACTTT
TRBV11-1,.,TRBD1,TRBJ1-2,CASSPTGDYGYTF,TGTGCCAGCAGCCCGACAGGGGACTATGGCTACACCTTC
TRBV30,.,TRBD2,TRBJ2-3,CAWRGLADSTDTQYF,TGTGCCTGGAGAGGACTAGCGGATAGCACAGATACGCAGTATTTT
TRBV7-2,.,TRBD2,TRBJ2-3,CASSSWTSGGTDTQYF,TGTGCCAGCAGCTCCTGGACTAGCGGAGGCACAGATACGCAGTATTTT
TRBV20-1,once,TRBD2,TRBJ2-5,CSASLLAGGQETQYF,TGCAGTGCTAGTCTGCTAGCGGGAGGACAAGAGACCCAGTACTTC
TRBV6-6,.,.,TRBJ1-5,CASGATGNQPQHF,TGTGCCAGCGGTGCGACGGGCAATCAGCCCCAGCATTTT
TRBV1,.,.,TRBJ1-1,CTSSHSKPMNTEAFF,TGCACCAGCAGCCATTCGAAGCCCATGAACACTGAAGCTTTCTTT
TRBV5-4,.,.,TRBJ1-3,CASSLGEGRFPGNTIYF,TGTGCCAGCAGCTTGGGGGAGGGGCGCTTCCCTGGAAACACCATATATTTT
TRBV10-1,.,.,TRBJ2-1,CASSDGGPGYNEQFF,TGCGCCAGCAGTGACGGGGGACCCGGATACAATGAGCAGTTCTTC
TRBV11-3,.,TRBD2,TRBJ2-1,CASSPGLAYNEQFF,TGTGCCAGCAGCCCGGGACTAGCGTACAATGAGCAGTTCTTC
TRBV4-1,.,.,TRBJ2-7,CASSQSGYEQYF,TGCGCCAGCAGCCAATCGGGCTACGAGCAGTACTTC
TRBV7-9,.,.,TRBJ1-4,CASSPRAGPTNEKLFF,TGTGCCAGCAGCCCTCGCGCGGGGCCGACTAATGAAAAACTGTTTTTT
TRBV27,.,.,TRBJ2-7,CASSLDLYEQYF,TGTGCCAGCAGTTTGGATTTGTACGAGCAGTACTTC
TRBV9,.,.,TRBJ1-1,CASSVVPSSTEAFF,TGTGCCAGCAGCGTAGTGCCCTCTAGCACTGAAGCTTTCTTT
TRBV5-8,.,.,TRBJ1-2,CASSLDLGYYGYTF,TGTGCCAGCAGCTTGGATCTGGGATACTATGGCTACACCTTC
TRBV7-2,.,.,TRBJ1-6,CASSFQANSPLHF,TGTGCCAGCAGCTTTCAGGCTAATTCACCCCTCCACTTT
TRBV7-2,.,.,TRBJ2-3,CASSLGASRTTDTQYF,TGTGCCAGCAGCCTTGGGGCTAGCCGTACCACAGATACGCAGTATTTT
TRBV6-5,.,TRBD1,TRBJ1-5,CASSRGTGGNQPQHF,TGTGCCAGCAGCCGCGGGACAGGGGGCAATCAGCCCCAGCATTTT
TRBV5-1,many,.,TRBJ1-2,CASSAGVGYGYTF,TGCGCCAGCAGCGCCGGGGTTGGCTATGGCTACACCTTC
TRBV9,.,TRBD1,TRBJ1-6,CASSVVPTETGGNSPLHF,TGTGCCAGCAGCGTAGTCCCTACCGAGACAGGGGGTAATTCACCCCTCCACTTT
TRBV5-5,.,TRBD1,TRBJ2-7,CASSSRTGFSYEQYF,TGTGCCAGCAGCTCGAGGACAGGGTTCTCCTACGAGCAGTACTTC
TRBV11-2,.,TRBD1,TRBJ1-2,CASSLVRTGGYGYTF,TGTGCCAGCAGCTTAGTGCGGACAGGGGGATATGGCTACACCTTC
TRBV3-1/TRBV3-2,.,.,TRBJ1-5,CASSQGSGNQPQHF,TGTGCCAGCAGCCAAGGGTCGGGCAATCAGCCCCAGCATTTT
TRBV28,once,.,TRBJ2-7,CASTLSMSGTYEQYF,TGTGCCAGCACTCTAAGTATGTCAGGGACCTACGAGCAGTACTTC
TRBV18,.,.,TRBJ2-1,CASSPRGLNEQFF,TGTGCCAGCTCACCCCGGGGGCTCAATGAGCAGTTCTTC
TRBV19,.,TRBD1,TRBJ1-1,CASSGTGGSPNTEAFF,TGTGCCAGTAGTGGGACAGGGGGTTCCCCCAACACTGAAGCTTTCTTT
TRBV18,once,.,TRBJ1-1,CASSGIEGPCFF,TGTGCCAGCTCAGGGATCGAGGGGCCCTGTTTCTTT
TRBV19,.,TRBD2,TRBJ2-2,CASNLGLARGKAGELFF,TGTGCCAGTAATTTGGGACTAGCGCGAGGAAAAGCCGGGGAGCTGTTTTTT
TRBV7-2,.,TRBD2,TRBJ2-7,CASSFLSGAYEQYF,TGTGCCAGCAGCTTTCTGAGCGGGGCCTACGAGCAGTACTTC
TRBV19,.,.,TRBJ2-1,CASSIVRTPPINEQFF,TGTGCCAGTAGTATAGTCCGGACTCCACCTATCAATGAGCAGTTCTTC
TRBV25-1,few,.,TRBJ2-7,CASSESSPGFSYEQYF,TGTGCCAGCAGTGAATCTTCCCCTGGTTTCTCCTACGAGCAGTACTTC
TRBV7-2,.,.,TRBJ2-2,CASTREHTNTGELFF,TGTGCCAGCACCCGGGAACATACGAACACCGGGGAGCTGTTTTTT
TRBV6-5,.,TRBD1,TRBJ2-7,CASSSRGDRVYEQYF,TGTGCCAGCAGTTCGCGAGGGGACAGGGTCTACGAGCAGTACTTC
TRBV2,.,TRBD1,TRBJ1-5,CASSAGTGGQPQHF,TGTGCCAGCAGTGCCGGGACAGGCGGCCAGCCCCAGCATTTT